Below are 8 T cell receptor beta chains sequenced from a single sample in a study of T cells after yellow fever vaccination. MiXCR was run by TCRdb on the 5' RACE reads, yielding one entry per CDR3 protein. The sample contains 200,000 to 300,000 distinct CDR3 sequences, over 6.5% of which appear only once. The sequencing here drew on CD4+ T cells sorted from PBMCs, taken on the day of the yellow fever booster vaccination. Receptor source: a man aged 30-40 years who received the YFV17D yellow fever vaccine.

This clonotype was recorded at least ten times. This chain uses TRBV29-1 with TRBJ2-6; possible D gene TRBD1, 5 bases. V lost 7 bases and J lost 2, with 12 bases in between. The CDR3 length is 14 residues. Per germline, CDR1 SQVTM and CDR2 ANQGSEA. The CDR3 protein is CSASGFPGANVLTF. The CDR3 coding sequence is TGCAGCGCCTCAGGGTTCCCTGGGGCCAACGTCCTGACTTTC.

The CDR3 loop reads CASSLEGGPKAFYGYTF. The DNA for the CDR3 is TGCGCCAGCAGCTTGGAGGGGGGCCCGAAAGCCTTTTATGGCTACACCTTC. The genes are TRBV5-1 and TRBJ1-2; tentatively, D is TRBD1 (6 bases). The CDR3 totals 17 residues. Between the trimmed V and J ends, which lost 0 bases and 5 bases, there was a span of 20 bases. Germline CDR1 SGHRS, CDR2 YFSETQ.

Comments on this clonotype: With a much larger clone just one base away, this may be a read error. The chain couples TRBV6-1 to TRBJ2-1; 14 bases line up with TRBD2. Germline V CDR1 and CDR2: MNHNS, SASEGT. Losses at the gene ends were 6 bases for V and 7 bases for J; bases not matched to a gene: 5. The CDR3 loop spans 15 amino acids. CDR3 region: CASRAGTSGRNEQFF. The CDR3 region has the DNA TGTGCCAGCAGAGCCGGGACTAGCGGGAGAAATGAGCAGTTCTTC.

This clonotype has only a few counts. The V and J genes are TRBV30 and TRBJ2-2, with D tentatively TRBD2 (5 bases). The germline CDR1 and CDR2 sequences are GTSNPN and SVGIG (reference sequence). The CDR3 is 17 residues long. V was clipped by 1 base and J by 4 bases, with 19 bases between them. This CDR3 reads CAWSAKPGLRGTGELFF. The CDR3, as DNA: TGTGCCTGGAGTGCCAAACCGGGCCTTCGGGGCACCGGGGAGCTGTTTTTT.

This clonotype was detected only a few times. In DNA, the CDR3 is TGTGCCAGCAGTAACACGGGACTAGCATCCTACGAGCAGTACTTC. Protein sequence: CASSNTGLASYEQYF. This rearrangement joins TRBV12-3 or TRBV12-4 to TRBJ2-7; the match to TRBD2 covers 9 bases. Trimming took 5 bases from V and 1 from J; bases not matched to a gene: 6. The CDR3 is 15 residues long.

The V gene is TRBV20-1, the J gene TRBJ2-1; TRBD2 aligns across 8 bases. The V gene's germline CDR1 is DFQATT and CDR2 SNEGSKA (reference sequence). Trimming removed 5 bases from V and 7 bases from J; junction bases left unmatched: 4. The CDR3 totals 12 residues. CDR3 sequence reads: CSASRGGNEQFF. The CDR3 bases are TGCAGTGCTTCTCGGGGGGGGAATGAGCAGTTCTTC.

This clonotype was seen a few times. The genes are TRBV10-3 and TRBJ1-2; TRBD1 agrees at 10 bases. Germline values: CDR1 ENHRY, CDR2 SYGVKD. The V and J ends lost 2 bases and 4 bases, in that order; junction bases with no gene match: 7. CDR3 length: 16 residues. For the CDR3, the DNA is TGTGCCATCAGTGAGGGACCGGGACAGGGGAGCTATGGCTACACCTTC. Its protein is CAISEGPGQGSYGYTF.

In its sample, this clonotype was seen many times. The chain combines TRBV6-5 with TRBJ2-1; D may match TRBD1 or TRBD2 (6 bases each). Germline V gene data show CDR1 as MNHEY and CDR2 as SVGAGI. The CDR3 consists of 14 residues. V shed 6 bases and J shed 2 bases, with 11 bases lying between them. The DNA for the CDR3 is TGTGCCAGCAGCCGGGGGCAGCCCTACAATGAGCAGTTCTTC. As protein: CASSRGQPYNEQFF.